This TCR beta chain was sequenced in a study of blood T cell repertoires in COVID-19. The assay was immunoSEQ multiplex PCR, and TCRdb's table has in-frame clones only and misses some. The sample carries about 200,000 clones, about 90% recorded once. Germline CDR1 and CDR2: SGHRS and YFSETQ. CDR3 length: 15 amino acids. The ends lost 4 bases at V and 8 bases at J; junction bases unmatched: 9. V and J are TRBV5-1 and TRBJ1-6, with 7 bases lining up with TRBD1. This TCR was sampled from a man between 60 and 75 years old with active or convalescent COVID-19. Material: peripheral blood. CDR3 sequence: CASSPGDRVDSPLHF. The DNA for the CDR3 is TGCGCCAGCAGCCCCGGAGACAGGGTGGATTCACCCCTCCACTTT.